This T cell receptor (beta chain) was found in a study of beta chain features in type 1 diabetes (dated by TCRdb to 2016 to 2018). Background on the whole study: Patients and healthy donors did not differ in mean age, gender distribution, total cell number or subset yield. A total of 107,917,701 sorted cells were examined across all samples, and the number of cells per subset was strongly correlated with RNA yield. In the study, recently diagnosed type 1 diabetes patients and matched healthy donors were compared on the TCRB repertoires of their sorted circulating CD4+ T cell subsets. Regulatory and stem cell-like memory subsets were isolated from only 8 patients and about 8 healthy donors, whereas naive and central memory subsets came from all 30 or so donors.

The germline V and J ends show losses of 6 bases and 5 bases respectively, and no gene match explains 18 bases of the junction. CDR3 length: 18 amino acids, cysteine to phenylalanine. Only CDR3 DNA remains: 54 bases, in frame from the first base. In the germline V gene, CDR1 corresponds to KGHSH and CDR2 to LQKENI. From each donor, a single peripheral blood sample of about 120 mL on average was drawn into heparinised tubes. A BD FACSAria II was used to sort naive, central memory, regulatory and stem cell-like memory CD4+ T cells with a panel that included CD45RO, CCR7, CD25, CD127, CD95 and CD27. Purity was above 95% for every sorted population. PBMCs were isolated immediately by Lymphoprep density gradient centrifugation and stained directly without culture. So that batch effects would be minimized, each experiment stained and sorted samples in pairs, pairing one healthy donor with one patient. Results the study describes overall, beyond this receptor: Because cDNA was sequenced instead of genomic DNA, highly expressing activated cells could be over-represented, though the groups showed no difference in activation or CD3 levels. Because small numbers of individuals were included in the HLA sub-analyses, any influence of HLA type on TCRB rearrangement was left unresolved. Naive, central memory and regulatory TCRB repertoires appeared to be more similar among patients than among healthy donors. Type 1 diabetes patients showed a moderate but significant shortening of TCRB CDR3 length in all four CD4+ subsets. At VDJ recombination sites, patients with type 1 diabetes made fewer insertions and deleted more nucleotides, a pattern implying thymic rearrangement abnormalities. PCR may preferentially amplify shorter templates, but because patient and control samples were amplified and corrected together, any resulting skew would affect both groups equally.

Concerning this clone: The specificity of this receptor is unknown. The record has no base qualities; no much larger clone is one base away.

The High Capacity cDNA Reverse Transcription Kit was used to reverse transcribe all of the isolated RNA, meaning that expressed TCRB transcripts were what got sequenced. Deep immunoSEQ sequencing was applied to naive, central memory and regulatory T cell samples, giving an average of about 3.7 million total reads per sample. Sorted cells were lysed in RLT buffer and RNA was extracted with DNase-treated RNeasy Micro or Mini kits, depending on cell number. To prevent cross-contamination, each cell subset was processed individually, whereas patient and healthy donor samples were processed jointly. The immunoSEQ multiplex PCR was used to amplify TCRB sequences from cDNA, yielding 87-bp fragments that span the CDR3 region. Sequencing of the amplicons was done on the Illumina HiSeq platform. On the authors' methods: Synthetic template baselines were used to correct PCR bias computationally, reads within Hamming distance 2 were collapsed together, and singletons that could not be merged were discarded. Reads were aligned against IMGT so that V, D and J genes, CDR3 length and insertions or deletions at six rearrangement sites could be assigned. Within each subset, clonotype counts were normalized to sorted cell number, after which true diversity and Gini coefficients were computed with the tcR R package. The overlap coefficient, calculated on TCRB nucleotide sequences, was used to measure repertoire sharing. Out-of-frame TCRB sequences from naive cells were analyzed to stand in for the pre-selection repertoire. As stored in TCRdb, this immuneACCESS dataset retains in-frame rearrangements with V and J assigned. A fraction of the clones does not appear; measured against another copy, unresolved V genes explain less than half of the discrepancy, and the remainder lacks a known reason. V, J and clone size derive from that table, while D and trimming were established from the DNA sequence. For this sample the table gives a few hundred thousand clones, of which roughly 20% were detected only once. The top ten clonotypes cover 0.025% to 0.035% of the sample.

This sequence was found in a woman aged 40 to 55 with type 1 diabetes. Material: naive CD4+ T cells from blood. Taken with the paper, the label for cell subset or site translates to: true naive CD4+ T cells. The sequence is built from TRBV18 and TRBJ1-5, with TRBD1 matching 8 junction bases. The nucleotide sequence is given as TGTGCCAGCTCCCCCAGGACAGGGAATAGTTTAGCTGATCAGCCCCAGCATTTT. Its coded protein is CASSPRTGNSLADQPQHF.